What follows are 27 T cell receptor beta chains derived from one specimen sequenced in a study of blood T cell repertoires in COVID-19. TCRdb keeps only in-frame clones here, not all; method: immunoSEQ multiplex PCR. The repertoire holds approximately 52,000 clones, with approximately 86% as singletons. Material: peripheral blood. These receptors all stem from a man between 60 and 70 years old with acute or convalescent COVID-19.

This clone was seen only once. The gene calls are TRBV11-2 and TRBJ2-5; 9 bases fit TRBD2. The ends lost 4 bases at V and 2 bases at J; junction bases unmatched: 8. The V gene's germline CDR1 is SGHAT and CDR2 FQNNGV. The CDR3 is 16 amino acids. The CDR3 is CASSSQSAGGQETQYF. As DNA, the CDR3 is TGTGCCAGCAGCTCACAGTCAGCGGGAGGACAAGAGACCCAGTACTTC.

This chain links TRBV2 with TRBJ2-1; D remains ambiguous. V lost 3 bases and J lost 4, with 10 bases in between. In germline, CDR1 is SNHLY, CDR2 FYNNEI. The CDR3 length is 14 residues. The CDR3 region has the DNA TGTGCCAGCAGTGACGAGCAAAAATACAATGAGCAGTTCTTC. It codes for CASSDEQKYNEQFF.

The chain carries TRBV28 and TRBJ1-5; D perhaps matches TRBD1 (6 bases). V was cut by 3 bases and J by 0 bases, with 15 bases left in between. The germline gives CDR1 MDHEN, CDR2 SYDVKM. The CDR3 is 17 amino acids. The CDR3 region is CASSFQGRGYSNQPQHF. DNA of the CDR3: TGTGCCAGCAGTTTTCAGGGGCGCGGTTATAGCAATCAGCCCCAGCATTTT. The full variable domain, its missing parts supplied by reference TRBV28 and TRBJ1-5, is DVKVTQSSRYLVKRTGEKVFLECVQDMDHENMFWYRQDPGLGLRLIYFSYDVKMKEKGDIPEGYSVSREKKERFSLILESASTNQTSMYLCASSFQGRGYSNQPQHFGDGTRLSIL.

The chain employs TRBV18 and TRBJ1-2; weak D call: TRBD1 (5 bases). Germline V gives CDR1 KGHSH, CDR2 LQKENI. Trimming removed 0 bases from V and 3 bases from J, with 11 bases in between. The CDR3 runs to 15 residues. The CDR3 DNA is TGTGCCAGCTCACCACCGGGAGGCAGGGACTATGGCTACACCTTC. This gives the protein CASSPPGGRDYGYTF.

The chain couples TRBV7-2 to TRBJ1-6; D ambiguous. Per the germline V gene, CDR1 is SGHTA and CDR2 is FQGNSA. Trimming removed 1 base at V and 5 bases at J, with 6 bases between. The CDR3 contains 14 residues. The CDR3 here is CASSLGQNNSPLHF. The DNA of the CDR3 is TGTGCCAGCAGCTTAGGGCAGAATAATTCACCCCTCCACTTT.

This chain links TRBV5-6 with TRBJ2-5; TRBD1 matches 8 bases. This CDR3 region has 15 residues. Germline assignment: CDR1 SGHDT and CDR2 YYEEEE. J was trimmed by 2 bases and V by 0 bases; bases with no gene match: 3. CDR3 coding DNA: TGTGCCAGCAGCTTGGCCAGGGGGCCACAAGAGACCCAGTACTTC. Residues: CASSLARGPQETQYF.

In its sample, this clone was seen once. V is TRBV2 and J is TRBJ1-2, with 11 positions matching TRBD1. J gave up 6 bases and V 6 bases, and 6 bases lay outside the gene matches. Per germline, CDR1 SNHLY and CDR2 FYNNEI. This CDR3 is built from 14 residues. The CDR3 DNA sequence: TGTGCCAGCAGACGGACAGGGGGCGAAAATGGCTACACCTTC. Residues: CASRRTGGENGYTF.

The chain is built from TRBV7-9 and TRBJ1-1; the D is unclear. The V end was cut by 5 bases, the J end by 7 bases, with 14 bases between. Germline V gene lookup returns CDR1 SEHNR and CDR2 FQNEAQ (reference sequence). The CDR3 spans 13 residues. The CDR3 DNA reads as TGTGCCAGCAGCACCTCAGGACTCTTTGAAGCTTTCTTT. It encodes CASSTSGLFEAFF. Using reference TRBV7-9 and TRBJ1-1 for the parts outside the CDR3, the full variable domain is DTGVSQNPRHKITKRGQNVTFRCDPISEHNRLYWYRQTLGQGPEFLTYFQNEAQLEKSRLLSDRFSAERPKGSFSTLEIQRTEQGDSAMYLCASSTSGLFEAFFGQGTRLTVV.

This sequence joins TRBV27 and TRBJ2-7; D gene ambiguous. The V and J ends lost 3 bases and 7 bases respectively, with 16 bases between them. In germline, CDR1 is MNHEY, CDR2 SMNVEV (reference sequence). This CDR3 is 14 amino acids long. The CDR3 is CASSFSGSPREQYF. The DNA of the CDR3 is TGTGCCAGCAGTTTCTCCGGGTCTCCTCGGGAGCAGTACTTC.

The table lists this clone with a few counts. This chain uses TRBV27 with TRBJ1-4; D call uncertain. The CDR3 totals 15 residues. CDR1 and CDR2 from the germline V gene are MNHEY and SMNVEV (reference sequence). Trimming pared 5 bases from V and 7 bases from J, leaving 17 bases between. The CDR3 DNA sequence: TGTGCCAGCAGTCCCATCTGGATACCTAGTGAAAAACTGTTTTTT. Encoded protein: CASSPIWIPSEKLFF.

V and J are TRBV9 and TRBJ2-7; a weak D match, TRBD2 (5 bases). The CDR3 has 15 residues. The V and J ends lost 6 bases and 2 bases respectively, with 18 bases between them. Germline V CDR1 and CDR2: SGDLS, YYNGEE. The CDR3 DNA is TGTGCCAGCAATAGAGGGTCTGGGCTCCCCTACGAGCAGTACTTC. Translated, it gives CASNRGSGLPYEQYF. The entire variable domain, with the rest obtained from reference TRBV9 and TRBJ2-7, is as follows: DSGVTQTPKHLITATGQRVTLRCSPRSGDLSVYWYQQSLDQGLQFLIQYYNGEERAKGNILERFSAQQFPDLHSELNLSSLELGDSALYFCASNRGSGLPYEQYFGPGTRLTVT.

The chain recombines TRBV28 with TRBJ1-4, with 7 bases identical to TRBD1. J was trimmed by 8 bases and V by 8 bases; bases with no gene match: 8. The CDR3 is 13 residues long. The V gene's germline CDR1 is MDHEN and CDR2 SYDVKM. The CDR3 coding sequence is TGTGCCAGCTTGACAGGGCAGGGAGAAAAACTGTTTTTT. This encodes CASLTGQGEKLFF. Using reference TRBV28 and TRBJ1-4 for the parts outside the CDR3, the full variable domain is DVKVTQSSRYLVKRTGEKVFLECVQDMDHENMFWYRQDPGLGLRLIYFSYDVKMKEKGDIPEGYSVSREKKERFSLILESASTNQTSMYLCASLTGQGEKLFFGSGTQLSVL.

The V call is TRBV5-1, the J call TRBJ1-1; 9 positions agree with TRBD1. The germline gives CDR1 SGHRS, CDR2 YFSETQ. V lost 4 bases and J lost 1; bases outside the gene matches: 5. The CDR3 sequence is 15 residues long. The CDR3 sequence: CASSGDRGKNTEAFF. The CDR3 DNA reads TGCGCCAGCAGCGGCGACAGGGGGAAGAACACTGAAGCTTTCTTT.

V and J are TRBV3-1 (or the pseudogene TRBV3-2) and TRBJ2-6; D not resolved. The V gene's germline CDR1 is LGHDT and CDR2 YNNKEL (reference sequence). This CDR3 region has 15 residues. Trimming left V 5 bases short and J 4 bases short, with 12 bases between. CDR3 protein: CASSFQIPGANVLTF. Written as DNA, the CDR3 is TGTGCCAGCAGCTTTCAAATTCCCGGGGCCAACGTCCTGACTTTC.

Worth noting for this clone: The junction departs from the called germline gene at one end, perhaps through a read error. The rearrangement joins TRBV28 to TRBJ2-7; 13 bases line up with TRBD2. This CDR3 contains 15 residues. CDR1 MDHEN and CDR2 SYDVKM come from the germline V gene. In DNA, the CDR3 is TGTGCCAGCAGTCCATCGACTAGCGGGGGGACCGAAAGGCACTTC. Amino acids: CASSPSTSGGTERHF. Variable domain in full (rest from reference TRBV28 and TRBJ2-7): DVKVTQSSRYLVKRTGEKVFLECVQDMDHENMFWYRQDPGLGLRLIYFSYDVKMKEKGDIPEGYSVSREKKERFSLILESASTNQTSMYLCASSPSTSGGTERHFGPGTRLTVT.

The J gene is TRBJ2-2, the V gene TRBV19; the match to TRBD2 covers 10 bases. Germline V gives CDR1 LNHDA, CDR2 SQIVND (reference sequence). The CDR3 runs to 13 residues. V gave up 7 bases and J gave up 8 bases; unmatched junction bases: 4. In DNA, the CDR3 is TGTGCCAGTACGCAGGGACTAGCGGGGGAGCTGTTTTTT. Amino acids: CASTQGLAGELFF.

This clone was picked up a small number of times. This chain joins TRBV11-1 and TRBJ2-2; no reliable D call. CDR1 and CDR2 from the germline V gene are SGHAT and FQDESV (reference sequence). CDR3 size: 13 residues. With 5 bases removed from V and 1 base from J, the gap between germline ends came to 5 bases. Here the CDR3 DNA reads TGTGCCAGCAGCCCCATGAACACCGGGGAGCTGTTTTTT. Translated, it gives CASSPMNTGELFF.

This chain joins TRBV7-2 and TRBJ1-1; perhaps TRBD1 as D (5 bases). Germline lookup yields CDR1 SGHTA and CDR2 FQGNSA. This CDR3 is built from 15 residues. Trimming took off 5 bases at V and 3 bases at J, with 16 bases between the two ends. In DNA, the CDR3 is TGTGCCAGCAGCCAGCGGGGCGGCCGGTACACTGAAGCTTTCTTT. It translates to CASSQRGGRYTEAFF. Drawing the rest from reference TRBV7-2 and TRBJ1-1, the complete variable domain is GAGVSQSPSNKVTEKGKDVELRCDPISGHTALYWYRQSLGQGLEFLIYFQGNSAPDKSGLPSDRFSAERTGGSVSTLTIQRTQQEDSAVYLCASSQRGGRYTEAFFGQGTRLTVV.

This clone was seen a single time. The chain couples TRBV12-3 or TRBV12-4 to TRBJ2-1, with 7 bases matching TRBD2. CDR3 size: 13 residues. J was trimmed by 5 bases and V by 6 bases; bases with no gene match: 4. The CDR3 DNA follows: TGTGCCAGCAGGGGGGAGGGTGACAATGAGCAGTTCTTC. The encoded protein is CASRGEGDNEQFF.

In this sample, this clone turned up a few times. The DNA for the CDR3 is TGTGCCAGTAGTATAGCGGGGTACACTGAAGCTTTCTTT. Protein product: CASSIAGYTEAFF. The V call is TRBV19, the J call TRBJ1-1; D uncertain. Germline lookup yields CDR1 LNHDA and CDR2 SQIVND (reference sequence). The CDR3 is 13 residues long. V was trimmed by 1 base and J by 3 bases, leaving 6 bases between them.

V usage is TRBV19 and J usage is TRBJ2-3, with D perhaps matching TRBD1 (6 bases). This CDR3 spans 17 amino acids. The germline V and J ends were trimmed by 3 bases and 1 base, with 17 bases remaining between them. The V gene's germline CDR1 is LNHDA and CDR2 SQIVND (reference sequence). CDR3 bases: TGTGCCAGTAGTATGCAGTACAGGGACCTACGCACAGATACGCAGTATTTT. Translation gives CASSMQYRDLRTDTQYF.

The V and J genes are TRBV11-3 and TRBJ1-2, with D uncertain. Germline CDR1 is SGHNT and CDR2 is YENEEA. V lost 0 bases and J lost 10, with 12 bases in between. This CDR3 region has 13 residues. The CDR3 loop reads CASSLEGTRDYTF. The CDR3, as DNA: TGTGCCAGCAGCTTAGAAGGTACACGGGACTACACCTTC.

V usage is TRBV29-1 and J usage is TRBJ2-1; TRBD1 agrees at 11 bases. This CDR3 is built from 13 residues. V shed 7 bases and J 8 bases; nucleotides not matched to a gene: 7. The germline gives CDR1 SQVTM, CDR2 ANQGSEA. CDR3 nucleotide sequence: TGCAGCGCCGGACAGGGGGCTCTCTATGAGCAGTTCTTC. It specifies CSAGQGALYEQFF.

V and J are TRBV28 and TRBJ1-5; possible D gene TRBD1, 6 bases. The CDR3 length is 15 residues. The V and J ends lost 6 bases and 0 bases respectively, with 12 bases between them. Germline V gives CDR1 MDHEN, CDR2 SYDVKM. CDR3 DNA sequence: TGTGCCAGCAGCGGGACATCTTATAGCAATCAGCCCCAGCATTTT. Amino acid sequence: CASSGTSYSNQPQHF.

The chain uses TRBV11-1 and TRBJ2-7; D may be TRBD1 (6 bases). The germline V and J ends were trimmed by 5 bases and 2 bases, with 10 bases remaining between them. Germline CDR1 SGHAT, CDR2 FQDESV (reference sequence). The CDR3 is 13 amino acids. The DNA of the CDR3 is TGTGCCAGCAGCCGCGGACAGACCTACGAGCAGTACTTC. Translation gives CASSRGQTYEQYF.

The V gene is TRBV5-5, the J gene TRBJ1-2; 9 positions match TRBD1. The germline V gene encodes CDR1 SGHKS and CDR2 YYEKEE (reference sequence). The J segment lost 11 bases and the V segment lost 1 base, leaving 12 bases of the junction unmatched. CDR3 length equals 15 residues. Here the CDR3 reads CASSLSGQGLRGYTF. CDR3 in DNA: TGTGCCAGCAGCTTGTCCGGACAGGGGCTTCGAGGTTACACCTTC.

The CDR3 spells CASRWDSMNTEAFF. CDR3 bases: TGTGCCAGTAGATGGGACAGCATGAACACTGAAGCTTTCTTT. This chain connects TRBV19 to TRBJ1-1, with TRBD1 identical over 7 bases. The CDR3 runs 14 residues. The germline V gene encodes CDR1 LNHDA and CDR2 SQIVND (reference sequence). Trimming removed 6 bases from V and 0 bases from J; junction bases left unmatched: 4.